A single sample is the source of the 32 T cell receptor beta chains below, sequenced in a study of cytomegalovirus exposure and HLA in healthy donors. A multiplex PCR was run with 60 Vbeta primers and 13 Jbeta primers. Measured with immunoSEQ multiplex PCR; TCRdb has only the in-frame clones, and not every one. The table includes 75,000 to 100,000 clones, around 82% detected once. The sequenced sample was PBMCs. Receptors originate from a man aged 35 to 55 in good health and CMV-seropositive.

The chain couples TRBV6-1 to TRBJ1-3; 7 bases fit TRBD1. The trim removed 0 bases at V and 4 bases at J, leaving 0 bases unmatched. CDR1 is MNHNS and CDR2 is SASEGT in the germline V gene. The CDR3 loop spans 14 amino acids. The CDR3: CASSEAGGGNTIYF. The DNA of the CDR3 is TGTGCCAGCAGTGAAGCAGGGGGCGGAAACACCATATATTTT.

A few counts support this clone. The chain is built from TRBV27 and TRBJ1-5; 7 bases align to TRBD1. V dropped 6 bases and J dropped 8; count of bases not matched to a gene: 4. CDR1 is MNHEY and CDR2 is SMNVEV in the germline V gene (reference sequence). This CDR3 is 12 amino acids long. CDR3 sequence: CASSNRGKPQHF. CDR3 in DNA: TGTGCCAGCAGCAACAGGGGTAAGCCCCAGCATTTT.

This chain uses TRBV5-1 with TRBJ2-2, with TRBD1 matching 10 bases. The V gene's germline CDR1 is SGHRS and CDR2 YFSETQ. The length of the CDR3 is 17 residues. Trimming at V came to 0 bases and at J to 2 bases, leaving 4 bases not matched to a gene. CDR3 DNA: TGCGCCAGCAGCTTGGCCGGGACAGGGGCTAACACCGGGGAGCTGTTTTTT. As protein: CASSLAGTGANTGELFF.

Comments on this clone: One end of the junction is discordant with germline, which a read error may explain. The V and J genes are TRBV6-6 and TRBJ2-7; weak D call: TRBD2 (5 bases). The CDR3 is 15 amino acids. The germline gives CDR1 MNHNY, CDR2 SVGAGI (reference sequence). CDR3 nucleotide sequence: TGTGCCAGCAGTACTGCAGCGGCGCCACCCTCTGGTTCAGACTTC. This codes for CASSTAAAPPSGSDF.

The genes are TRBV11-2 and TRBJ2-7, with TRBD1 identical over 9 bases. Losses at the gene ends were 2 bases for V and 0 bases for J; bases not matched to a gene: 11. The CDR3 is 18 amino acids. Germline-derived CDR1 and CDR2 are SGHAT and FQNNGV. The CDR3 coding sequence is TGTGCCAGCAGCTTACCTCGGACAGGGGTCCGTAGCTCCTACGAGCAGTACTTC. Translated: CASSLPRTGVRSSYEQYF.

This chain uses TRBV19 with TRBJ2-2; a possible D gene is TRBD2 (7 bases). The CDR3 runs 15 residues. CDR1 LNHDA and CDR2 SQIVND come from the germline V gene (reference sequence). CDR3 amino acids: CAARRGDKNTGELFF. The CDR3 nucleotides are TGTGCTGCACGACGGGGGGACAAGAACACCGGGGAGCTGTTTTTT.

The chain is built from TRBV6-1 and TRBJ1-1, with TRBD1 as a possible D gene (5 bases). V lost 3 bases and J 6 bases, leaving 17 bases between the germline ends. Germline V CDR1 and CDR2: MNHNS, SASEGT. The CDR3 sequence is 15 residues long. This chain's CDR3 is CASSEFTQGSAEAFF. DNA for the CDR3: TGTGCCAGCAGTGAGTTTACCCAGGGTTCAGCTGAAGCTTTCTTT.

Judged by abundance, this clone is medium-sized. This chain connects TRBV10-2 to TRBJ2-1, with D maybe TRBD2 (6 bases). Germline V lookup: CDR1 WSHSY, CDR2 SAAADI. This CDR3 has 15 amino acids. V lost 7 bases and J 5 bases, leaving 18 bases between the germline ends. The CDR3 region is CASTDGGVGNNEQFF. In nucleotides, the CDR3 is TGCGCCAGCACCGACGGAGGGGTAGGGAACAATGAGCAGTTCTTC.

About this clone itself: One junction end disagrees with the germline gene, perhaps due to a read error. The chain recombines TRBV5-1 with TRBJ2-3; 8 bases map to TRBD2. CDR1 and CDR2 (germline): SGHRS, YFSETQ. This CDR3 has 15 amino acids. The CDR3 here is CASSPESGGTDMQYF. DNA of the CDR3: TGCGCCAGCAGCCCGGAGAGCGGGGGCACAGATATGCAGTATTTT.

The chain uses TRBV2 and TRBJ1-1, with TRBD1 as a possible D gene (5 bases). Trimming left V 5 bases short and J 8 bases short, with 15 bases between. Germline loops: CDR1 SNHLY, CDR2 FYNNEI. The length of the CDR3 is 13 residues. CDR3 DNA: TGTGCCAGCAGTCAGTCGGGCAGGGCCGAAGCTTTCTTT. Translation gives CASSQSGRAEAFF.

The gene calls are TRBV5-8 and TRBJ2-3, with 12 bases that match TRBD2. This CDR3 has 16 amino acids. CDR1 is SGHTS, CDR2 YDEGEE, per germline. The trim removed 3 bases at V and 0 bases at J, leaving 2 bases unmatched. The CDR3 spells CASSSGLAGSTDTQYF. Written as DNA, the CDR3 is TGTGCCAGCAGCTCGGGACTAGCGGGTAGCACAGATACGCAGTATTTT.

The sample holds a few counts of this clone. The identical CDR3 is also encoded by other nucleotide sequences in the sample. The genes are TRBV7-9 and TRBJ1-1; D gene uncertain. Trimming shortened V by 2 bases and J by 5 bases, and 6 bases separated the two germline ends. The CDR3 runs to 12 residues. Germline V gene data show CDR1 as SEHNR and CDR2 as FQNEAQ (reference sequence). As DNA, the CDR3 is TGTGCCAGCAGCTTACGGGGAACTGAAGCTTTCTTT. It specifies CASSLRGTEAFF.

V gene TRBV28 combines with J gene TRBJ1-1; no reliable D call. Looked up from germline, CDR1 is MDHEN and CDR2 is SYDVKM. The CDR3 extends over 13 amino acids. Trimming left V 5 bases short and J 1 base short, with 8 bases between. CDR3 loop: CASSPTQNTEAFF. Here the CDR3 DNA reads TGTGCCAGCAGTCCGACACAGAACACTGAAGCTTTCTTT.

The V gene is TRBV30, the J gene TRBJ2-5, with 8 bases aligning to TRBD2. The J call is uncertain, as TRBJ2-7 better fits the DNA end. The CDR3 contains 13 residues. Looked up from germline, CDR1 is GTSNPN and CDR2 is SVGIG (reference sequence). CDR3 coding DNA: TGTGCCTGGGGGACCGGGACTAGTAACGAGCAGTACTTC. Translation: CAWGTGTSNEQYF.

This chain connects TRBV10-3 to TRBJ1-3; D is unclear. Germline CDR1 and CDR2: ENHRY and SYGVKD. V was trimmed by 0 bases and J by 0 bases, leaving 9 bases between them. The CDR3 sequence is 16 residues long. As DNA, the CDR3 is TGTGCCATCAGTGAGTCTGGCAGGTCCTCTGGAAACACCATATATTTT. Protein sequence: CAISESGRSSGNTIYF.

This sequence joins TRBV9 and TRBJ1-2; TRBD1 matches at 8 bases. The V gene end was trimmed by 2 bases and the J gene end by 6 bases; junction bases not matched to a gene: 12. This CDR3 contains 16 residues. CDR1 and CDR2 from the germline V gene are SGDLS and YYNGEE. The CDR3 DNA reads as TGTGCCAGCAGCGTGGCAGACAGGGGAGGACGTCATGGCTACACCTTC. The encoded protein is CASSVADRGGRHGYTF. The full variable domain, in which reference TRBV9 and TRBJ1-2 provide the parts outside the CDR3, is DSGVTQTPKHLITATGQRVTLRCSPRSGDLSVYWYQQSLDQGLQFLIQYYNGEERAKGNILERFSAQQFPDLHSELNLSSLELGDSALYFCASSVADRGGRHGYTFGSGTRLTVV.

This clone was seen a single time. CDR3 DNA: TGTGCCAGCAGCCCACCGGGACAGTACACCGGGGAGCTGTTTTTT. Its protein is CASSPPGQYTGELFF. J is TRBJ2-2 and V is TRBV7-3, with 7 nucleotides matching TRBD1. Germline V gene lookup returns CDR1 SGHTA and CDR2 FQGTGA. This CDR3 is 15 amino acids long. After removal of 5 bases from V and 3 bases from J, the junction contained 6 bases not matched to a gene.

The V gene is TRBV19, the J gene TRBJ1-1; 8 bases align to TRBD1. This CDR3 is 15 amino acids long. Losses at the gene ends were 8 bases for V and 3 bases for J; bases not matched to a gene: 11. The germline V gene has CDR1 LNHDA and CDR2 SQIVND (reference sequence). The CDR3 is CASGGTGLSDTEAFF. CDR3 DNA sequence: TGTGCCAGTGGGGGGACAGGATTATCGGACACTGAAGCTTTCTTT.

The chain joins TRBV27 to TRBJ1-5, with 7 nucleotides matching TRBD1. The CDR3 runs 14 residues. Losses at the gene ends were 3 bases for V and 6 bases for J; bases not matched to a gene: 5. CDR1 is MNHEY and CDR2 is SMNVEV in the germline V gene (reference sequence). The CDR3 DNA reads TGTGCCAGCAGTTTTGTAGGGGGCGGTCAGCCCCAGCATTTT. Translation: CASSFVGGGQPQHF.

This chain joins TRBV6-5 and TRBJ2-7; TRBD2 is a possible D gene (6 bases). The CDR3 extends over 13 amino acids. Deletions cut 3 bases from V and 6 bases from J, with 12 bases between. From germline, CDR1 is MNHEY and CDR2 SVGAGI. CDR3 region: CASSYLFGSEQYF. The CDR3 coding sequence is TGTGCCAGCAGTTATTTATTCGGGAGCGAGCAGTACTTC.

Only one count was recorded for this clone. The chain joins TRBV19 to TRBJ2-1; 7 bases line up with TRBD2. This CDR3 spans 13 amino acids. J gave up 6 bases and V 5 bases, and 4 bases lay outside the gene matches. Germline CDR1 is LNHDA and CDR2 is SQIVND (reference sequence). The CDR3 sequence is CASSFGGSNEQFF. DNA for the CDR3: TGTGCCAGTAGTTTCGGCGGGAGCAATGAGCAGTTCTTC.

The rearrangement links TRBV6-1 to TRBJ1-2; D is unresolved. Trimming took off 5 bases at V and 7 bases at J, with 17 bases between the two ends. The CDR3 has 14 residues. Germline-derived CDR1 and CDR2 are MNHNS and SASEGT. CDR3 sequence reads: CASSSEGGFRGYTF. CDR3 in DNA: TGTGCCAGCAGTTCCGAGGGCGGCTTTCGTGGCTACACCTTC.

CDR3 nucleotides: TGCGCCAGCAGCCAGACAGGGCTGAGCAATCAGCCCCAGCATTTT. Protein: CASSQTGLSNQPQHF. This sequence joins TRBV4-1 and TRBJ1-5, with 7 bases lining up with TRBD1. In germline, CDR1 is MGHRA, CDR2 YSYEKL. Unmatched junction bases numbered 3, after V lost 3 bases and J lost 1 base. There are 15 residues in the CDR3.

The chain carries TRBV28 and TRBJ2-7; tentatively, D is TRBD1 (6 bases). Deletions cut 6 bases from V and 0 bases from J, with 9 bases between. Per germline, CDR1 MDHEN and CDR2 SYDVKM. The CDR3 covers 13 residues. This chain's CDR3 is CASSLDSSYEQYF. CDR3 DNA: TGTGCCAGCAGCTTGGACAGCTCCTACGAGCAGTACTTC.

The chain couples TRBV28 to TRBJ2-7, with D tentatively TRBD2 (6 bases). The CDR3 contains 13 residues. Trimming removed 5 bases at V and 3 bases at J, with 11 bases between. Per germline, CDR1 MDHEN and CDR2 SYDVKM. CDR3 in amino acids: CASSIGGVYEQYF. The CDR3 coding sequence is TGTGCCAGCAGTATAGGAGGGGTCTACGAGCAGTACTTC.

The J gene is TRBJ2-5, the V gene TRBV2, with a possible D match to TRBD1 (5 bases). The end of the DNA aligns better with TRBJ2-7, so the J call may be wrong. This CDR3 spans 14 amino acids. Germline lookup yields CDR1 SNHLY and CDR2 FYNNEI. The CDR3 region has the DNA TGTGCCAGCAGTTTGGACAAGCCACAATACGAGCAGTACTTC. Translated, it gives CASSLDKPQYEQYF.

This clone was detected once. This rearrangement joins TRBV29-1 to TRBJ2-7; TRBD1 aligns across 8 bases. Germline CDR1 and CDR2: SQVTM and ANQGSEA. CDR3 length: 14 residues. V lost 4 bases to trimming and J lost 4 bases; unmatched junction nucleotides: 9. The CDR3 spells CSVGGDRTRYEQYF. The DNA of the CDR3 is TGCAGCGTTGGGGGGGACAGGACCCGATACGAGCAGTACTTC.

The V call is TRBV11-2, the J call TRBJ2-2, with D perhaps TRBD1 (6 bases). The CDR3 sequence is 15 residues long. V was shortened by 3 bases and J by 5 bases, with 13 bases between the two germline ends. The V gene's germline CDR1 is SGHAT and CDR2 FQNNGV. The CDR3 region is CASSFNRVATGELFF. The CDR3 DNA follows: TGTGCCAGCAGCTTTAACAGGGTTGCGACCGGGGAGCTGTTTTTT.

The chain has TRBV5-1 and TRBJ1-2, with D perhaps TRBD1 (5 bases). The CDR3 length is 12 residues. In germline, CDR1 is SGHRS, CDR2 YFSETQ. V lost 2 bases and J lost 7, with 9 bases in between. For the CDR3, the DNA is TGCGCCAGCAGCTTTGACAGTTCTGGCTACACCTTC. Translating it yields CASSFDSSGYTF.

V usage is TRBV19 and J usage is TRBJ2-3; D might be TRBD2 (7 bases). Germline V gene lookup returns CDR1 LNHDA and CDR2 SQIVND (reference sequence). Trimming shortened V by 2 bases and J by 4 bases, and 16 bases separated the two germline ends. This CDR3 has 16 residues. CDR3 protein: CASSIRGEGGPDTQYF. CDR3 sequence (DNA): TGTGCCAGTAGTATACGAGGCGAGGGGGGGCCAGATACGCAGTATTTT.

This chain links TRBV5-6 with TRBJ2-3, with a tentative D call TRBD2 (6 bases). V dropped 0 bases and J dropped 6 bases, with 14 bases sitting between them. In germline, CDR1 is SGHDT, CDR2 YYEEEE. This CDR3 region has 15 residues. The CDR3 DNA is TGTGCCAGCAGCTTGGGGCCGGGAGTTACGGATACGCAGTATTTT. Translating it yields CASSLGPGVTDTQYF.

The chain has TRBV30 and TRBJ1-3, with a tentative D call TRBD1 (6 bases). Trimming took 3 bases from V and 0 from J, leaving 12 bases between them. The germline gives CDR1 GTSNPN, CDR2 SVGIG (reference sequence). This CDR3 comprises 15 residues. The CDR3 region is CAWRQGGSSGNTIYF. DNA for the CDR3: TGTGCCTGGAGACAAGGGGGTAGCTCTGGAAACACCATATATTTT.